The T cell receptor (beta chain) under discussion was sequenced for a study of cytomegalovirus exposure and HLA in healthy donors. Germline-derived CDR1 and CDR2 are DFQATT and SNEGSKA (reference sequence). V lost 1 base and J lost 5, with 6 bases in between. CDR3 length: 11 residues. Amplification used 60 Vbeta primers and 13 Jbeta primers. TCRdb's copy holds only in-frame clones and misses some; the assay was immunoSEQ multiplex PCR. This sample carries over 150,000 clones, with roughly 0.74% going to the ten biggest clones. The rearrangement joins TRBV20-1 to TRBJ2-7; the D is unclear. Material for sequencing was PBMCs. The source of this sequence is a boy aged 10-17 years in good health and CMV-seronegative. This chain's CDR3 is CSARVADEQYF. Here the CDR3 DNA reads TGCAGTGCTAGAGTGGCGGACGAGCAGTACTTC.